This T cell receptor beta chain is drawn from a study of blood T cell repertoires in COVID-19. Across the study: Samples taken during acute and convalescent COVID-19 were collected in the United States, Italy and Spain. The analysed material was cDNA or gDNA that came from T cells, B-cell-depleted T cells, or PBMCs.

In the original analysis: Reference gene primers were amplified, and this amplification served to estimate nucleated cell counts. Repertoires were generated with immunoSEQ multiplex PCR, while TCRdb's copy carries only in-frame clones and drops some. The D gene and trimming were derived from the DNA, and the V and J assignments and clone size from that table. The profile shows about 100,000 clones, almost 90% of them singletons. The V gene lost 7 bases and the J gene lost 12 bases, with 13 bases spanning the gap. Looked up from germline, CDR1 is SNHLY and CDR2 is FYNNEI. The CDR3 runs 11 residues. In its sample, this clone was seen many times.

V and J are TRBV2 and TRBJ2-1; weak D call: TRBD2 (5 bases). Input material: peripheral blood. The clonotype was recovered from a human donor in a cohort sampled during active COVID-19. CDR3 sequence (DNA): TGTGCCAGCACCGAAAGTCGGGGGCAGTTCTTC. Translating it yields CASTESRGQFF.